The 28 T cell receptor beta chains given below trace back to one sample, sequenced in a study of vaccination effects on CD4 cells after COVID-19. The antigens these receptors bind are not known. Only in-frame clones appear in the TCRdb table, and some are missing; sequencing was by immunoSEQ multiplex PCR. The repertoire holds 45,000 or so clones, less than 85% seen once, with around 7% in the top ten. Scientists isolated CD4+ T cells after a roughly nine-day culture period ended. Participants got two doses of BNT162b2 or mRNA-1273 vaccine. This sample comprised CD4+ T cells from PBMCs cultured without peptide, obtained after COVID-19 vaccination. Receptors were obtained from a human donor who received a COVID-19 vaccine.

This clone has a handful of counts. This rearrangement joins TRBV18 to TRBJ1-1; D perhaps matches TRBD1 (5 bases). Germline loops: CDR1 KGHSH, CDR2 LQKENI. The CDR3 length is 14 residues. The V and J ends lost 1 base and 1 base respectively, with 7 bases between them. The CDR3 is CASSPRDGNTEAFF. CDR3 sequence (DNA): TGTGCCAGCTCACCACGGGACGGGAACACTGAAGCTTTCTTT. Variable domain in full (rest from reference TRBV18 and TRBJ1-1): NAGVMQNPRHLVRRRGQEARLRCSPMKGHSHVYWYRQLPEEGLKFMVYLQKENIIDESGMPKERFSAEFPKEGPSILRIQQVVRGDSAAYFCASSPRDGNTEAFFGQGTRLTVV.

This clone was found a few times. The chain employs TRBV5-4 and TRBJ1-2; D gene uncertain. Germline assignment: CDR1 SGHNT and CDR2 YYREEE (reference sequence). The V end was cut by 2 bases, the J end by 6 bases, with 8 bases between. The CDR3 loop spans 12 amino acids. The CDR3 nucleotides are TGTGCCAGCAGCTTCAAACGGGATGGCTACACCTTC. Its protein is CASSFKRDGYTF. The full variable domain, its missing parts supplied by reference TRBV5-4 and TRBJ1-2, is ETGVTQSPTHLIKTRGQQVTLRCSSQSGHNTVSWYQQALGQGPQFIFQYYREEENGRGNFPPRFSGLQFPNYSSELNVNALELDDSALYLCASSFKRDGYTFGSGTRLTVV.

The V call is TRBV19, the J call TRBJ2-7, with D hard to call. Per the germline V gene, CDR1 is LNHDA and CDR2 is SQIVND (reference sequence). Trimming took off 2 bases at V and 5 bases at J, with 10 bases between the two ends. The CDR3 totals 13 residues. The CDR3 loop reads CASSISGGDEQYF. Written as DNA, the CDR3 is TGTGCCAGTAGTATATCGGGCGGTGACGAGCAGTACTTC.

J is TRBJ1-2 and V is TRBV6-5; the match to TRBD1 covers 8 bases. V was pared by 4 bases and J by 6 bases, with 4 bases of the junction left unmatched. The CDR3 loop spans 13 amino acids. Germline CDR1 reads MNHEY; CDR2 reads SVGAGI. The CDR3 DNA sequence: TGTGCCAGCAGTTTACAGGGGGGAAATGGCTACACCTTC. Its translation: CASSLQGGNGYTF.

The chain joins TRBV4-1 to TRBJ1-4, with D uncertain. Germline lookup yields CDR1 MGHRA and CDR2 YSYEKL. Trimming pared 0 bases from V and 7 bases from J, leaving 9 bases between. This CDR3 has 14 amino acids. The CDR3 DNA sequence: TGCGCCAGCAGCCAAGACGGGCGGCGTGAAAAACTGTTTTTT. Its protein is CASSQDGRREKLFF.

V and J are TRBV7-9 and TRBJ2-4; D perhaps matches TRBD2 (5 bases). The V gene lost 0 bases and the J gene lost 1 base, with 13 bases spanning the gap. CDR3 length equals 17 residues. Germline V gene sequence: CDR1 SEHNR, CDR2 FQNEAQ (reference sequence). CDR3 residues: CASSLARGGPAKNIQYF. The CDR3, as DNA: TGTGCCAGCAGCTTAGCTCGTGGAGGACCCGCCAAAAACATTCAGTACTTC.

The V call is TRBV6-6, the J call TRBJ1-1, with 8 positions matching TRBD1. The germline CDR1 and CDR2 sequences are MNHNY and SVGAGI (reference sequence). The CDR3 totals 14 residues. After removal of 5 bases from V and 1 base from J, the junction contained 3 bases not matched to a gene. The CDR3 coding sequence is TGTGCCAGCAGTCAACAGGGGGGGAACACTGAAGCTTTCTTT. It codes for CASSQQGGNTEAFF.

V is TRBV28 and J is TRBJ1-1; 8 positions match TRBD1. This CDR3 is built from 13 residues. With V trimmed by 6 bases and J by 6 bases, 6 bases remained unmatched. Germline-derived CDR1 and CDR2 are MDHEN and SYDVKM. CDR3: CASRQGGISEAFF. Here the CDR3 DNA reads TGTGCCAGCAGACAGGGGGGTATATCTGAAGCTTTCTTT. Supplemented by reference TRBV28 and TRBJ1-1, the full variable domain reads DVKVTQSSRYLVKRTGEKVFLECVQDMDHENMFWYRQDPGLGLRLIYFSYDVKMKEKGDIPEGYSVSREKKERFSLILESASTNQTSMYLCASRQGGISEAFFGQGTRLTVV.

The chain employs TRBV5-1 and TRBJ1-1, with D maybe TRBD1 (6 bases). Germline CDR1 and CDR2: SGHRS and YFSETQ. The V end lost 3 bases, the J end lost 1 base, and 7 bases lay between the germline ends. CDR3 length: 13 residues. The CDR3: CASSSRGNTEAFF. The CDR3 DNA sequence: TGCGCCAGCAGCTCCAGGGGGAACACTGAAGCTTTCTTT.

The chain employs TRBV3-1 (or the pseudogene TRBV3-2) and TRBJ2-3; D may be TRBD1 (5 bases). The germline V gene encodes CDR1 LGHDT and CDR2 YNNKEL (reference sequence). V was pared by 4 bases and J by 6 bases, with 8 bases between. The CDR3 is 12 residues long. The CDR3: CASSLNRDTQYF. CDR3 nucleotide sequence: TGTGCCAGCAGCCTAAACAGGGATACGCAGTATTTT.

The rearrangement links TRBV3-1 (or the pseudogene TRBV3-2) to TRBJ1-2; possibly TRBD1 for D (5 bases). CDR3 length: 12 residues. Deletions cut 4 bases from V and 5 bases from J, with 8 bases between. Germline V CDR1 and CDR2: LGHDT, YNNKEL (reference sequence). This chain's CDR3 is CASSPQGYGYTF. The CDR3 nucleotides read TGTGCCAGCAGCCCGCAGGGATATGGCTACACCTTC.

The V and J genes are TRBV29-1 and TRBJ2-3; the match to TRBD1 covers 8 bases. The CDR3 length is 14 residues. In germline, CDR1 is SQVTM, CDR2 ANQGSEA. Trimming removed 5 bases from V and 4 bases from J; junction bases left unmatched: 8. CDR3 nucleotide sequence: TGCAGCGTTCAACAGGGGGGCGGATCAGATACGCAGTATTTT. It is translated as CSVQQGGGSDTQYF.

The table lists this clone with a count of one. The DNA for the CDR3 is TGTGCCAGCGGTCCTACACCGTACGAGCAGTACTTC. Protein: CASGPTPYEQYF. The chain combines TRBV2 with TRBJ2-7, with D unresolved. Per the germline V gene, CDR1 is SNHLY and CDR2 is FYNNEI. Between the trimmed V and J ends, which lost 8 bases and 4 bases, there was a span of 12 bases. This CDR3 has 12 residues.

This sequence joins TRBV6-2 or TRBV6-3 and TRBJ1-1; no firm D call. Germline V gene sequence: CDR1 MNHEY, CDR2 SVGEGT. V lost 1 base, J lost 1 base, and 7 bases lay in between. The CDR3 is 14 residues long. The CDR3 spells CASSYFRRNTEAFF. DNA of the CDR3: TGTGCCAGCAGTTACTTCCGGCGGAACACTGAAGCTTTCTTT.

This chain joins TRBV11-2 and TRBJ2-2; weak D call: TRBD2 (5 bases). The germline V gene has CDR1 SGHAT and CDR2 FQNNGV. CDR3 length: 17 residues. With 2 bases removed from V and 1 base from J, the gap between germline ends came to 14 bases. The DNA for the CDR3 is TGTGCCAGCAGCTTATCCGGAGTGGCGGGGAACACCGGGGAGCTGTTTTTT. This sequence encodes CASSLSGVAGNTGELFF.

The rearrangement uses TRBV15 and TRBJ1-1; D not certain. CDR1 is LNHNV and CDR2 is YYDKDF in the germline V gene (reference sequence). The CDR3 covers 15 residues. V gave up 1 base and J gave up 1 base, with 10 bases separating them. This CDR3 is CATSRGFLGNTEAFF. The CDR3 nucleotides are TGTGCCACCAGCAGAGGGTTCTTGGGGAACACTGAAGCTTTCTTT.

This clone was counted a single time. The gene calls are TRBV11-2 and TRBJ2-1; no firm D call. This CDR3 contains 13 residues. With 1 base removed from V and 8 bases from J, the gap between germline ends came to 9 bases. Germline V gene data show CDR1 as SGHAT and CDR2 as FQNNGV. The CDR3 is CASSLGLIDEQFF. The DNA of the CDR3 is TGTGCCAGCAGCTTAGGTTTAATCGATGAGCAGTTCTTC.

V is TRBV9 and J is TRBJ2-5; 10 bases fit TRBD2. After removal of 3 bases from V and 5 bases from J, the junction contained 7 bases not matched to a gene. Germline V CDR1 and CDR2: SGDLS, YYNGEE. The CDR3 loop spans 15 amino acids. The CDR3: CASSASGGALETQYF. The CDR3 DNA reads as TGTGCCAGCAGCGCGAGCGGGGGGGCCCTCGAGACCCAGTACTTC. Variable domain in full (rest from reference TRBV9 and TRBJ2-5): DSGVTQTPKHLITATGQRVTLRCSPRSGDLSVYWYQQSLDQGLQFLIQYYNGEERAKGNILERFSAQQFPDLHSELNLSSLELGDSALYFCASSASGGALETQYFGPGTRLLVL.

The chain recombines TRBV29-1 with TRBJ1-5; D call uncertain. Germline V gene lookup returns CDR1 SQVTM and CDR2 ANQGSEA. V lost 0 bases, J lost 3 bases, and 3 bases lay in between. There are 12 residues in the CDR3. CDR3 sequence: CSVEEPNQPQHF. As DNA, the CDR3 is TGCAGCGTTGAAGAGCCCAATCAGCCCCAGCATTTT.

The chain is built from TRBV30 and TRBJ1-2; D gene ambiguous. Germline values: CDR1 GTSNPN, CDR2 SVGIG (reference sequence). The CDR3 is 13 residues long. V shed 4 bases and J shed 7 bases, with 16 bases lying between them. CDR3 protein: CAWNPSGWGGYTF. The DNA for the CDR3 is TGTGCCTGGAACCCAAGTGGGTGGGGTGGCTACACCTTC.

CDR3 in DNA: TGTGCCAGTAGTAGTTCACTAGCGGGAGTTTTGGAGACCCAGTACTTC. Protein: CASSSSLAGVLETQYF. The gene calls are TRBV19 and TRBJ2-5, with 11 bases lining up with TRBD2. Germline trimming cut 4 bases from V and 5 bases from J; bases unmatched to any gene: 9. CDR3 size: 16 residues. Germline V gene sequence: CDR1 LNHDA, CDR2 SQIVND (reference sequence).

J is TRBJ1-3 and V is TRBV27; perhaps TRBD1 as D (5 bases). CDR1 and CDR2 from the germline V gene are MNHEY and SMNVEV (reference sequence). Trimming took off 2 bases at V and 1 base at J, with 12 bases between the two ends. The CDR3 covers 16 residues. The CDR3 loop reads CASSLMGGKSGNTIYF. As DNA, the CDR3 is TGTGCCAGCAGTTTAATGGGGGGAAAGTCTGGAAACACCATATATTTT.

This sequence joins TRBV10-2 and TRBJ1-5, with a possible D match to TRBD1 (6 bases). Germline CDR1 WSHSY, CDR2 SAAADI. This CDR3 has 13 residues. Trimming shortened V by 5 bases and J by 4 bases, and 9 bases separated the two germline ends. The CDR3, as DNA: TGCGCCAGCAGTTCAGACAGGAATCAGCCCCAGCATTTT. Its protein is CASSSDRNQPQHF.

This clone is deemed medium-sized (0.01 to 0.1%). The gene calls are TRBV19 and TRBJ2-7, with 8 bases matching TRBD1. The CDR3 runs to 16 residues. Trimming cost V 3 bases and J 3 bases; bases outside gene matches: 10. Per the germline V gene, CDR1 is LNHDA and CDR2 is SQIVND (reference sequence). DNA for the CDR3: TGTGCCAGTAGTATCCTCGGGACAGGCCTAGACTACGAGCAGTACTTC. Its translation: CASSILGTGLDYEQYF. Using reference TRBV19 and TRBJ2-7 for the parts outside the CDR3, the full variable domain is DGGITQSPKYLFRKEGQNVTLSCEQNLNHDAMYWYRQDPGQGLRLIYYSQIVNDFQKGDIAEGYSVSREKKESFPLTVTSAQKNPTAFYLCASSILGTGLDYEQYFGPGTRLTVT.

V and J are TRBV11-2 and TRBJ2-7; the D is unclear. This CDR3 contains 14 residues. Germline-derived CDR1 and CDR2 are SGHAT and FQNNGV. V lost 2 bases, J lost 0 bases, and 8 bases lay in between. Written as DNA, the CDR3 is TGTGCCAGCAGCTTATTCGGCAGCTCCTACGAGCAGTACTTC. As protein: CASSLFGSSYEQYF.

The V gene is TRBV5-1, the J gene TRBJ2-7, with 11 bases identical to TRBD1. V shed 7 bases and J 6 bases; nucleotides not matched to a gene: 9. Germline loops: CDR1 SGHRS, CDR2 YFSETQ. The CDR3 covers 14 residues. DNA for the CDR3: TGCGCCAGCGGATCCGGGACAGGGGGTCTCGAGCAGTACTTC. Amino acids: CASGSGTGGLEQYF.

This clone occurred once. The V call is TRBV11-2, the J call TRBJ2-7; the D gene could be TRBD1 or TRBD2 (7 bases each). Germline V gene lookup returns CDR1 SGHAT and CDR2 FQNNGV. The germline V and J ends were trimmed by 1 base and 1 base, with 17 bases remaining between them. The CDR3 contains 17 residues. CDR3 bases: TGTGCCAGCAGCTTAGCTATGGGAGGGGGCCTTTCCTACGAGCAGTACTTC. This gives the protein CASSLAMGGGLSYEQYF.

Details on this clone: A read error may produce the germline difference seen at one junction end. The chain combines TRBV27 with TRBJ1-6, with D possibly TRBD1 on 5 matching bases. The CDR3 is 13 amino acids. CDR1 MNHEY and CDR2 SMNVEV come from the germline V gene (reference sequence). Here the CDR3 reads CASSFGPGETLFF. The CDR3 nucleotides read TGTGCCAGCAGTTTTGGGCCGGGGGAGACTTTATTTTTT.